This entry lists 28 T cell receptor beta chains sequenced from one sample in a study of OX40 agonist ivuxolimab in advanced cancers. Method: immunoSEQ multiplex PCR; TCRdb's copy keeps in-frame clones and lacks some. The top ten hold over 0.65% of the sample, which has over 80,000 clones, less than 90% seen once. The sequencing used CD4+ or CD8+ T cells sorted from blood, collected in a trial of the OX40 agonist ivuxolimab. The receptors were sampled from an adult with an advanced solid tumor such as melanoma, head and neck, liver or kidney cancer.

The chain links TRBV11-2 to TRBJ2-7; 7 nucleotides align to TRBD1. With V trimmed by 6 bases and J by 5 bases, 7 bases remained unmatched. The germline CDR1 and CDR2 sequences are SGHAT and FQNNGV. The CDR3 contains 13 residues. The CDR3 DNA reads as TGTGCCAGCAGTCTGACAGGGCCCAACGAGCAGTACTTC. This translates into CASSLTGPNEQYF. Looking up the rest from reference TRBV11-2 and TRBJ2-7 gives the full variable domain: EAGVAQSPRYKIIEKRQSVAFWCNPISGHATLYWYQQILGQGPKLLIQFQNNGVVDDSQLPKDRFSAERLKGVDSTLKIQPAKLEDSAVYLCASSLTGPNEQYFGPGTRLTVT.

The J gene is TRBJ2-1, the V gene TRBV4-2; 9 bases align to TRBD2. With V trimmed by 1 base and J by 8 bases, 3 bases remained unmatched. Germline V CDR1 and CDR2: LGHNA, YNFKEQ. The CDR3 contains 14 residues. The CDR3 loop is CASSQGLAGYEQFF. The CDR3 bases are TGTGCCAGCAGCCAAGGTCTAGCGGGATATGAGCAGTTCTTC.

This chain connects TRBV10-2 to TRBJ2-5; TRBD2 is a possible D gene (6 bases). The CDR3 contains 13 residues. Trimming took 4 bases from V and 7 from J, leaving 13 bases between them. Per the germline V gene, CDR1 is WSHSY and CDR2 is SAAADI. CDR3 sequence reads: CASSAQLGGTQYF. DNA for the CDR3: TGCGCCAGCAGTGCCCAGTTGGGAGGGACCCAGTACTTC.

The chain couples TRBV19 to TRBJ1-1; 9 nucleotides line up with TRBD1. This CDR3 has 15 amino acids. Germline V lookup: CDR1 LNHDA, CDR2 SQIVND (reference sequence). Trimming at V came to 0 bases and at J to 10 bases, leaving 9 bases not matched to a gene. CDR3 residues: CASSIDRGTGRAAFF. CDR3 sequence (DNA): TGTGCCAGTAGTATAGATCGCGGGACAGGGAGAGCAGCTTTCTTT.

This chain uses TRBV4-2 with TRBJ2-1; 16 bases match TRBD2. From germline, CDR1 is LGHNA and CDR2 YNFKEQ. The CDR3 runs 19 residues. J gave up 0 bases and V 2 bases, and 4 bases lay outside the gene matches. The CDR3: CASSQSGLAGGSSYNEQFF. CDR3 sequence (DNA): TGTGCCAGCAGCCAATCGGGACTAGCGGGAGGGAGCTCCTACAATGAGCAGTTCTTC.

This clone was counted once. This chain links TRBV15 with TRBJ2-2; D is unresolved. Trimming took off 0 bases at V and 8 bases at J, with 4 bases between the two ends. The CDR3 sequence is 12 residues long. CDR1 LNHNV and CDR2 YYDKDF come from the germline V gene (reference sequence). The CDR3 DNA sequence: TGTGCCACCAGCAGAGATGGGGGGGAGCTGTTTTTT. This sequence encodes CATSRDGGELFF.

The chain combines TRBV28 with TRBJ1-4; 7 bases align to TRBD1. The CDR3 length is 14 residues. V trimming: 5 bases; J trimming: 5 bases; junction bases outside the gene matches: 5. In germline, CDR1 is MDHEN, CDR2 SYDVKM. DNA for the CDR3: TGTGCCAGCAGTCCGGGACAGTGGAATGAAAAACTGTTTTTT. This codes for CASSPGQWNEKLFF.

V is TRBV5-1 and J is TRBJ2-1; D remains unclear. Germline V gives CDR1 SGHRS, CDR2 YFSETQ. The CDR3 extends over 12 amino acids. V gave up 1 base and J gave up 5 bases, with 4 bases separating them. CDR3 residues: CASSLSNNEQFF. In nucleotides, the CDR3 is TGCGCCAGCAGCTTGAGCAACAATGAGCAGTTCTTC.

The rearrangement uses TRBV7-7 and TRBJ2-3; 11 bases align to TRBD2. V trimming: 5 bases; J trimming: 2 bases; junction bases outside the gene matches: 6. Germline-derived CDR1 and CDR2 are SSHAT and FNYEAQ (reference sequence). CDR3 length equals 16 residues. CDR3 nucleotide sequence: TGTGCCAGCAGCATCGGGACTAGCGGCTTCACAGATACGCAGTATTTT. The encoded protein is CASSIGTSGFTDTQYF.

This sequence joins TRBV30 and TRBJ2-5, with D possibly matching TRBD2 (5 bases). CDR1 is GTSNPN, CDR2 SVGIG, per germline (reference sequence). V was pared by 0 bases and J by 3 bases, with 8 bases between. CDR3 length: 13 residues. This chain's CDR3 is CAWSVRAEETQYF. The CDR3 DNA follows: TGTGCCTGGAGTGTACGAGCGGAAGAGACCCAGTACTTC.

The genes are TRBV19 and TRBJ1-1, with unresolved D. From germline, CDR1 is LNHDA and CDR2 SQIVND (reference sequence). V was cut by 4 bases and J by 1 base, with 13 bases left in between. The CDR3 extends over 15 amino acids. The CDR3 spells CASSTRTLGNTEAFF. The CDR3 DNA reads TGTGCCAGTAGTACACGGACCTTGGGGAACACTGAAGCTTTCTTT.

V usage is TRBV27 and J usage is TRBJ2-3, with D possibly matching TRBD2 (6 bases). The CDR3 has 14 amino acids. Germline V gene lookup returns CDR1 MNHEY and CDR2 SMNVEV (reference sequence). The V end lost 2 bases, the J end lost 6 bases, and 12 bases lay between the germline ends. CDR3 sequence: CASSLRQGGDTQYF. CDR3 nucleotide sequence: TGTGCCAGCAGTTTACGGCAGGGAGGTGATACGCAGTATTTT.

The V and J genes are TRBV9 and TRBJ1-4; possible D gene TRBD1, 5 bases. CDR1 is SGDLS and CDR2 is YYNGEE in the germline V gene. The CDR3 length is 15 residues. Trimming took 0 bases from V and 7 from J, leaving 13 bases between them. The CDR3 loop is CASSVDQGWGEKLFF. The CDR3 DNA follows: TGTGCCAGCAGCGTAGATCAGGGATGGGGTGAAAAACTGTTTTTT.

The rearrangement links TRBV6-6 to TRBJ2-2; D remains unclear. Germline lookup yields CDR1 MNHNY and CDR2 SVGAGI (reference sequence). Trimming took off 0 bases at V and 5 bases at J, with 13 bases between the two ends. The CDR3 has 16 amino acids. The CDR3 DNA sequence: TGTGCCAGCAGTTACTCTACAGTAAAAAAAACCGGGGAGCTGTTTTTT. It translates to CASSYSTVKKTGELFF.

The rearrangement links TRBV19 to TRBJ2-1, with TRBD2 identical over 7 bases. CDR3 length equals 14 residues. Germline-derived CDR1 and CDR2 are LNHDA and SQIVND (reference sequence). V shed 6 bases and J 2 bases; nucleotides not matched to a gene: 4. As DNA, the CDR3 is TGTGCCAGTAGAGGAGCGGGGACCTACAATGAGCAGTTCTTC. This encodes CASRGAGTYNEQFF.

This rearrangement joins TRBV2 to TRBJ2-2; D remains ambiguous. V lost 5 bases, J lost 4 bases, and 11 bases lay in between. The CDR3 runs to 14 residues. The germline CDR1 and CDR2 sequences are SNHLY and FYNNEI. This CDR3 reads CASSLRVLTGELFF. In DNA form, the CDR3 reads TGTGCCAGCAGTCTTAGGGTCCTCACCGGGGAGCTGTTTTTT.

This sequence joins TRBV2 and TRBJ2-1, with 11 bases aligning to TRBD2. Germline-derived CDR1 and CDR2 are SNHLY and FYNNEI. The V and J ends lost 11 bases and 0 bases, in that order; junction bases with no gene match: 6. This CDR3 contains 15 residues. In DNA, the CDR3 is TGTGCCGGTGGACTAGCGGGCTACTCCTACAATGAGCAGTTCTTC. Its translation: CAGGLAGYSYNEQFF. The full variable domain, its missing parts supplied by reference TRBV2 and TRBJ2-1, is EPEVTQTPSHQVTQMGQEVILRCVPISNHLYFYWYRQILGQKVEFLVSFYNNEISEKSEIFDDQFSVERPDGSNFTLKIRSTKLEDSAMYFCAGGLAGYSYNEQFFGPGTRLTVL.

This clone was detected only a few times. V is TRBV6-6 and J is TRBJ2-1; 9 bases are shared with TRBD2. V lost 6 bases, J lost 6 bases, and 3 bases stayed unmatched. The CDR3 contains 13 residues. The germline V gene has CDR1 MNHNY and CDR2 SVGAGI (reference sequence). The DNA for the CDR3 is TGTGCCAGCAGCTCGACTAGCGGCAATGAGCAGTTCTTC. This gives the protein CASSSTSGNEQFF.

This rearrangement joins TRBV11-1 to TRBJ1-4; 9 nucleotides match TRBD1. Germline-derived CDR1 and CDR2 are SGHAT and FQDESV (reference sequence). This CDR3 spans 15 amino acids. V lost 3 bases and J lost 8; bases outside the gene matches: 7. Written as DNA, the CDR3 is TGTGCCAGCAGCTTTACCGGGACAGGGCGCGAAAAACTGTTTTTT. Translated: CASSFTGTGREKLFF.

Comment on this clone: Mismatch with germline at one junction end may stem from a read error. The chain links TRBV19 to TRBJ1-5; TRBD1 matches at 9 bases. Per the germline V gene, CDR1 is LNHDA and CDR2 is SQIVND (reference sequence). The CDR3 runs 16 residues. The CDR3 spells CASSETGGWGNQPQHF. The CDR3 DNA follows: TGTGCCAGTAGTGAAACAGGGGGCTGGGGCAACCAGCCCCAGCATTTT.

This chain joins TRBV14 and TRBJ2-4; D uncertain. This CDR3 contains 15 residues. Germline CDR1 reads SGHDN; CDR2 reads FVKESK. Deletions cut 4 bases from V and 5 bases from J, with 15 bases between. CDR3 sequence reads: CASSPSRVRENIQYF. The CDR3 DNA sequence: TGTGCCAGCAGCCCCTCCCGGGTCCGGGAAAACATTCAGTACTTC.

The chain couples TRBV7-9 to TRBJ1-1; 7 bases are shared with TRBD1. Trimming cost V 5 bases and J 4 bases; bases outside gene matches: 4. The germline CDR1 and CDR2 sequences are SEHNR and FQNEAQ (reference sequence). The CDR3 length is 13 residues. This CDR3 reads CASSITGATEAFF. The CDR3 DNA reads TGTGCCAGCAGCATCACAGGGGCCACTGAAGCTTTCTTT.

The chain carries TRBV7-2 and TRBJ1-5; D remains unclear. CDR3 size: 13 residues. Germline values: CDR1 SGHTA, CDR2 FQGNSA. The ends were cut back, 4 bases at V and 7 bases at J, with 11 bases in the middle. CDR3 DNA: TGTGCCAGCAGCTGGACGGTAGGCCAGCCCCAGCATTTT. Translated, it gives CASSWTVGQPQHF.

This clone has just one count. CDR3 residues: CASSIETGKGYTF. CDR3 nucleotides: TGTGCCAGTAGTATAGAGACAGGGAAAGGCTACACCTTC. The rearrangement joins TRBV19 to TRBJ1-2, with 7 nucleotides matching TRBD1. The CDR3 covers 13 residues. The trim removed 0 bases at V and 8 bases at J, leaving 3 bases unmatched. Germline V gives CDR1 LNHDA, CDR2 SQIVND (reference sequence).

This clone is a singleton in its sample. The chain joins TRBV23-1 to TRBJ2-7; D not resolved. TRBV23-1 counts as an open reading frame of uncertain function. CDR3 length: 14 amino acids. Trimming cost V 0 bases and J 5 bases, with 11 bases left between them. The CDR3 is CASSQSRQLNEQYV. The CDR3 DNA is TGCGCCAGCAGTCAATCGAGGCAACTAAACGAGCAGTACGTC.

The CDR3 DNA reads TGTGCCAGCAGCCCTCGGTTGGCCGAGACCCAGTACTTC. This translates into CASSPRLAETQYF. This chain links TRBV7-2 with TRBJ2-5; D not resolved. The CDR3 spans 13 residues. The V and J ends lost 5 bases and 5 bases respectively, with 12 bases between them. Germline V gene lookup returns CDR1 SGHTA and CDR2 FQGNSA.

The chain couples TRBV27 to TRBJ2-1, with 9 bases matching TRBD2. The V gene's germline CDR1 is MNHEY and CDR2 SMNVEV (reference sequence). This CDR3 spans 17 amino acids. J gave up 1 base and V 4 bases, and 8 bases lay outside the gene matches. CDR3: CASSSLSGRGSYNEQFF. In DNA, the CDR3 is TGTGCCAGCAGTTCCCTTAGCGGGAGAGGGTCCTACAATGAGCAGTTCTTC.

The V call is TRBV18, the J call TRBJ2-3; D is perhaps TRBD2 (6 bases). The CDR3 is made up of 16 amino acids. Trimming cost V 1 base and J 0 bases, with 11 bases left between them. The germline CDR1 and CDR2 sequences are KGHSH and LQKENI. This chain's CDR3 is CASSPLAVFSTDTQYF. The CDR3 DNA is TGTGCCAGCTCACCACTAGCGGTGTTTAGCACAGATACGCAGTATTTT.